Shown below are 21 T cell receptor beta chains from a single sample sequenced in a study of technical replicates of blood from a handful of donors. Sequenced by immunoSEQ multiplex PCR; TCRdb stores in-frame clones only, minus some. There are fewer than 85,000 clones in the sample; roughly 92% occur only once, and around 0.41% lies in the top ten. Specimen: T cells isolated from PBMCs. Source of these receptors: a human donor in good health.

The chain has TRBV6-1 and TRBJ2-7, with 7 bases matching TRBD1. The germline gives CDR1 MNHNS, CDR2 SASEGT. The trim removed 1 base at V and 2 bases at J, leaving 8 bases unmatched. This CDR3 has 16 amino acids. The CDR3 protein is CASSEDPRQGAYEQYF. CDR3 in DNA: TGTGCCAGCAGTGAAGACCCGAGACAGGGCGCCTACGAGCAGTACTTC.

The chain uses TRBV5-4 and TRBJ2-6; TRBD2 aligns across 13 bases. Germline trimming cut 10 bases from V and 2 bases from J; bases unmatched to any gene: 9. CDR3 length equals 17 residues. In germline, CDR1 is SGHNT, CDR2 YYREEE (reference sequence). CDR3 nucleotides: TGTGCCGGGGGGACTAGCGGGATACAGACTGGGGCCAACGTCCTGACTTTC. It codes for CAGGTSGIQTGANVLTF.

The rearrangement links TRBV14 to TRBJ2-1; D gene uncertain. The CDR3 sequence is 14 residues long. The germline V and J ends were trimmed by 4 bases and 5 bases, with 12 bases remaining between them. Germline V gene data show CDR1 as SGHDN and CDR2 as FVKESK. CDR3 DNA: TGTGCCAGCAGCCCACCGCCAGCGAACAATGAGCAGTTCTTC. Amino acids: CASSPPPANNEQFF.

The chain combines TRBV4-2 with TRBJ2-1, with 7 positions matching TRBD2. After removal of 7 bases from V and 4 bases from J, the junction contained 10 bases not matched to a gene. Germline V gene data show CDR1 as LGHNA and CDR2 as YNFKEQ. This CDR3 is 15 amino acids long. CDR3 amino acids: CASKPGRGDYNEQFF. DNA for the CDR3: TGTGCCAGCAAACCGGGACGGGGGGATTACAATGAGCAGTTCTTC.

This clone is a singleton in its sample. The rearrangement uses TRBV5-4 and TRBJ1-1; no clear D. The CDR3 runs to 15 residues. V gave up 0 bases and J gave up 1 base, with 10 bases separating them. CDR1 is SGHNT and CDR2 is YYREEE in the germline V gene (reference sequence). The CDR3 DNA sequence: TGTGCCAGCAGCTTGGAGTACAGAAAGAACACTGAAGCTTTCTTT. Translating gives CASSLEYRKNTEAFF.

CDR3 nucleotide sequence: TGTGCTAGTGGTTCTGCAGGGGTCGGGATGAACACTGAAGCTTTCTTT. This gives the protein CASGSAGVGMNTEAFF. The J gene is TRBJ1-1, the V gene TRBV12-5, with a weak D call TRBD1 (6 bases). This CDR3 contains 16 residues. Germline lookup yields CDR1 LGHNT and CDR2 FRNRAP. Trimming removed 4 bases at V and 0 bases at J, with 15 bases between.

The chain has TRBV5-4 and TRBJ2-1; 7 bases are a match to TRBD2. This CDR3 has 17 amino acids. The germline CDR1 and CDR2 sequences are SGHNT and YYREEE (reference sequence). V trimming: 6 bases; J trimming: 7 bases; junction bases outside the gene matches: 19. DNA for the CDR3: TGTGCCAGCACGAGCAGGTCCACCGGGCGGGAGAGGAATGAGCAGTTCTTC. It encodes CASTSRSTGRERNEQFF.

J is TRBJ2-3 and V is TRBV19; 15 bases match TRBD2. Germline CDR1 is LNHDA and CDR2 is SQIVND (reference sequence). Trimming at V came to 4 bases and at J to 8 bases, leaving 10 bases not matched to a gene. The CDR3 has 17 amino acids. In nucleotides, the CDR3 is TGTGCCAGTAGTACGGGACTAGCGGGAGGCCCTGGAGGTACGCAGTATTTT. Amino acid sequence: CASSTGLAGGPGGTQYF.

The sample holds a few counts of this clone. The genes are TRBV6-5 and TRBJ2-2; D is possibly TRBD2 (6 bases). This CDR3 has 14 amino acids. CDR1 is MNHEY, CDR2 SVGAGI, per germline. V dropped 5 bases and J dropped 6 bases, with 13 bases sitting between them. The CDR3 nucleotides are TGTGCCAGCAGTCGGGTCTCGGGGGCCGGGGAGCTGTTTTTT. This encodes CASSRVSGAGELFF.

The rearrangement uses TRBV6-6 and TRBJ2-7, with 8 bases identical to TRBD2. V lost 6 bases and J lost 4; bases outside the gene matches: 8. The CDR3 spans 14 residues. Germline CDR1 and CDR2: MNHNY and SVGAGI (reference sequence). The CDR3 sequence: CASSRGAGVYEQYF. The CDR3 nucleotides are TGTGCCAGCAGCAGGGGAGCGGGAGTTTACGAGCAGTACTTC.

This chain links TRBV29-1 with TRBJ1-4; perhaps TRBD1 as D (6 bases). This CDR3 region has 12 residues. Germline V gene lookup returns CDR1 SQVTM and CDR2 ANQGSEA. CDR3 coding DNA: TGCGGCGGGGGCAGTGCCAATGAAAAACTGTTTTTT. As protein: CGGGSANEKLFF.

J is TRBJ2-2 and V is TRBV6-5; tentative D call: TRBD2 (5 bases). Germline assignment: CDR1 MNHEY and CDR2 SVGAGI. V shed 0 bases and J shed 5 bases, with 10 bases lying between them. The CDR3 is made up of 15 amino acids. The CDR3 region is CASSYSRVGTGELFF. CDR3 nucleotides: TGTGCCAGCAGTTACTCGAGGGTCGGGACCGGGGAGCTGTTTTTT.

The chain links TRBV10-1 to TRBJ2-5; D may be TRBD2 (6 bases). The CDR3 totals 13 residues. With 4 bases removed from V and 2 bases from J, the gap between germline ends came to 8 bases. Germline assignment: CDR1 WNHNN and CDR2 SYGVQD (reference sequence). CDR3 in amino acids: CASSASEQETQYF. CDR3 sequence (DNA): TGCGCCAGCAGTGCTAGCGAGCAAGAGACCCAGTACTTC.

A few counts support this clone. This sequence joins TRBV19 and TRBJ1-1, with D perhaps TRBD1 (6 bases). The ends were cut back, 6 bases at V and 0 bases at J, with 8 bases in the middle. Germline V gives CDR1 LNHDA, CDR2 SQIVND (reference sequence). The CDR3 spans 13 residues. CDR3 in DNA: TGTGCCAGTAGAGGGGGTATGAACACTGAAGCTTTCTTT. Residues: CASRGGMNTEAFF.

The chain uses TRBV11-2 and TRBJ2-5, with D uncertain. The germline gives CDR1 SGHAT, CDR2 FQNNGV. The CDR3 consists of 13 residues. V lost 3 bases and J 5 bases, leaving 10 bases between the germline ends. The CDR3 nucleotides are TGTGCCAGCAGCTTTCAGGTTAAGGAGACCCAGTACTTC. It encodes CASSFQVKETQYF.

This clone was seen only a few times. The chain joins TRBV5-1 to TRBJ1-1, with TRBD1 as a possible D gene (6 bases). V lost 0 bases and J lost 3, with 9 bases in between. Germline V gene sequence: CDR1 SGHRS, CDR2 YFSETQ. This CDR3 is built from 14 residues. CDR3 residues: CASSLVDSYTEAFF. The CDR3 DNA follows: TGCGCCAGCAGCTTGGTGGACAGCTACACTGAAGCTTTCTTT.

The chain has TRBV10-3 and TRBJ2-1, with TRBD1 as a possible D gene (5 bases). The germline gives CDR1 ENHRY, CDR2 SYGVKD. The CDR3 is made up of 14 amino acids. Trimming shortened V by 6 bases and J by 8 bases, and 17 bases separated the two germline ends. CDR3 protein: CAIRKTEIKHEQFF. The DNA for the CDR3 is TGTGCCATCAGGAAGACAGAAATTAAGCATGAGCAGTTCTTC.

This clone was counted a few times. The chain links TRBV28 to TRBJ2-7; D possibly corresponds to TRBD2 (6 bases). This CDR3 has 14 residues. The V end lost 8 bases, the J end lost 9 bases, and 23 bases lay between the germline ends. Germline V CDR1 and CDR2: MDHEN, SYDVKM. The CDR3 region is CASSLDYNRDGQYF. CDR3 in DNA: TGTGCCAGCTCCCTGGACTACAATCGCGACGGGCAGTACTTC.

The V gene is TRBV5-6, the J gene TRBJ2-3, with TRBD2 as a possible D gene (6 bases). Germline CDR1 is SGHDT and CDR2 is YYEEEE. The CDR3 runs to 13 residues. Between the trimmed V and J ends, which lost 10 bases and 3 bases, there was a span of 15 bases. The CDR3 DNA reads TGTGCCTCGGAGCGGAGGGGAACAGATACGCAGTATTTT. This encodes CASERRGTDTQYF. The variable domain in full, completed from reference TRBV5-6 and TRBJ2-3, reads DAGVTQSPTHLIKTRGQQVTLRCSPKSGHDTVSWYQQALGQGPQFIFQYYEEEERQRGNFPDRFSGHQFPNYSSELNVNALLLGDSALYLCASERRGTDTQYFGPGTRLTVL.

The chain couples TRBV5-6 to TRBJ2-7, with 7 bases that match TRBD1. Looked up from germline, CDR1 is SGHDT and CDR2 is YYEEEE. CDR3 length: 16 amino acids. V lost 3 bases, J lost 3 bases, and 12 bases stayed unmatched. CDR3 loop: CASSSFARQGLYEQYF. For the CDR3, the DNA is TGTGCCAGCAGCTCGTTTGCAAGACAGGGCCTCTACGAGCAGTACTTC.

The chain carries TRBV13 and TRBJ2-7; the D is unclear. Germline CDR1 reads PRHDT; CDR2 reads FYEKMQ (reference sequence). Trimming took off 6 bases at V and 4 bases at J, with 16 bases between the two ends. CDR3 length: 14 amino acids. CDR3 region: CASSSDSPRYEQYF. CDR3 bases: TGTGCCAGCAGTTCAGACTCTCCTCGGTACGAGCAGTACTTC.